This T cell receptor (beta chain) was captured by sequencing in a study of human CD4 T cells and Enterobacteriaceae (dated by TCRdb to about 2020). The table lists this clone with a few counts. No cognate antigen has been identified for it. One base away there is no much larger clone; base qualities are not given. Paper-wide results and their limitations: Ex vivo, broadly cross-reactive clonotypes appeared more expanded than specific ones, with about 55% of the 19 and most of the roughly 34 in the top 5%. Reactivity of ex vivo clonotypes was inferred only by matching nucleotide sequences to CFSE-low cultures from the same donors.

Memory CD4+ T cells, defined as all CD4+ cells other than CD45RA+CCR7+CD95- naive cells, were FACS-sorted on a FACSAria III to a purity of over 95%. Healthy donor blood was obtained from blood donation centers in Switzerland. Positive selection with CD4 and CD14 magnetic microbeads was used to enrich total CD4+ T cells and monocytes. CD8+, CD14+, CD16+, CD56+, CD19+ and CD25-bright cells were excluded before sorting. In a couple of blood donors, total memory CD4+ T cells were sequenced directly ex vivo to assess in vivo expansion of bacteria-reactive clonotypes. Isolation of peripheral blood mononuclear cells from donor blood was performed with Ficoll-Paque Plus. The ex vivo total memory CD4+ samples were sequenced at deep level, which gave a detection sensitivity of one cell in 200,000. The QIAamp DNA Micro Kit was used to extract genomic DNA from cell pellets, and spectrophotometry was used to check the DNA quantity and purity. TCR Vbeta CDR3 regions were amplified with the immunoSEQ multiplex PCR assay. The Illumina HiSeq platform was used to sequence the amplicons. Each retrieved sequence was 87 nucleotides long and included the CDR3 region. The original methods were these. A clonotype was defined as a unique productive TCR Vbeta nucleotide sequence and was quantified by productive template frequency from ImmunoSEQ Analyzer V3.0. A threshold at the top 5th percentile of each frequency-ranked repertoire was used to define expanded clonotypes. Repertoire overlap was calculated as Chao-Jaccard using the R package fossil and displayed by nonmetric multidimensional scaling using the R package MASS. This is the immuneACCESS table as TCRdb keeps it, with only in-frame sequences that have V and J called. A part of the clones is gone; compared with another copy, unresolved V genes explain less than half, and the rest is unexplained. Clone size and V and J calls were adopted from that table, with D and trimming inferred from the DNA. The sample data list around 26,000 clones, and 80% to 90% of these were observed just once. Approximately 0.95% of the sample is in the top ten clones.

Sequenced: memory CD4+ T cells from blood. The cell subset or site label on this specimen signifies: total memory CD4 T cells sorted directly ex vivo, unstimulated. This receptor was obtained from a human donor in good health.

The CDR3 amino acid sequence is: CASTTNRVNTEAFF. The sequence in DNA is TGTGCCAGCACCACGAACCGGGTGAACACTGAAGCTTTCTTT. Recombination joined TRBV27 with TRBJ1-1, with the D gene call left open. The CDR1 and CDR2 encoded by the germline V gene (reference sequence) are MNHEY and SMNVEV. V loses 7 bases, J loses 0 bases, and the germline ends lie 12 bases apart. The CDR3 runs 14 amino acids, cysteine and phenylalanine included. This entry keeps only the CDR3 DNA: 42 bases, framed from base 1.